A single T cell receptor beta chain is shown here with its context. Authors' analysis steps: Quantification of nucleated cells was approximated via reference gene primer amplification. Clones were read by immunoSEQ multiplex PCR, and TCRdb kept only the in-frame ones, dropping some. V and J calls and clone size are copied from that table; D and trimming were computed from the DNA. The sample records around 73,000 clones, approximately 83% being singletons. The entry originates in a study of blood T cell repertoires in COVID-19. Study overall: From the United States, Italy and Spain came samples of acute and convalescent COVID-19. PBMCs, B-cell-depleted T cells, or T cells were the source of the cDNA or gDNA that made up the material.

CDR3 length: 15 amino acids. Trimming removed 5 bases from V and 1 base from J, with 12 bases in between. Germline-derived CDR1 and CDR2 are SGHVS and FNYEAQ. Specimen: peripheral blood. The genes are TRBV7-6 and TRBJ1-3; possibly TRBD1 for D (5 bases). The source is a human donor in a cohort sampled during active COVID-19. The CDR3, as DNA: TGTGCCAGCAGCCCTGACCGACAGTCTGGAAACACCATATATTTT. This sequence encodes CASSPDRQSGNTIYF.